The next 21 T cell receptor beta chains were all read from a single sample in a study of cytomegalovirus exposure and HLA in healthy donors. The data were produced by immunoSEQ multiplex PCR, yet TCRdb's version contains in-frame clones alone and is incomplete. The sample has some 130,000 clones; around four fifths are singletons. The sequenced material came from PBMCs. The receptors stem from a man aged 30-40 years in good health and CMV-seropositive.

This clone was observed once. The chain carries TRBV7-2 and TRBJ2-3; TRBD2 agrees at 15 bases. This CDR3 region has 19 residues. Losses at the gene ends were 3 bases for V and 4 bases for J; bases not matched to a gene: 11. CDR1 and CDR2 (germline): SGHTA, FQGNSA. The CDR3 DNA reads TGTGCCAGCAGCTTTCGACCTGGACTAGCGGGGGGGCGCCCAGATACGCAGTATTTT. Its protein is CASSFRPGLAGGRPDTQYF.

The rearrangement links TRBV6-1 to TRBJ2-7, with a tentative D call TRBD1 (5 bases). The CDR3 loop spans 14 amino acids. Germline lookup yields CDR1 MNHNS and CDR2 SASEGT. The germline V and J ends were trimmed by 7 bases and 3 bases, with 16 bases remaining between them. CDR3 coding DNA: TGTGCCAGCACTACAGGTAGCCTTAGCTACGAGCAGTACTTC. Translated, it gives CASTTGSLSYEQYF.

The rearrangement uses TRBV11-2 and TRBJ2-2; D gene unclear. CDR1 is SGHAT, CDR2 FQNNGV, per germline. The CDR3 loop spans 14 amino acids. V was cut by 5 bases and J by 1 base, with 8 bases left in between. CDR3 bases: TGTGCCAGCAGCCTCGACTTGAACACCGGGGAGCTGTTTTTT. Translating gives CASSLDLNTGELFF.

The J gene is TRBJ1-2, the V gene TRBV7-2, with 7 nucleotides matching TRBD1. V was pared by 7 bases and J by 6 bases, with 11 bases of the junction left unmatched. Germline V gene lookup returns CDR1 SGHTA and CDR2 FQGNSA. This CDR3 comprises 14 residues. CDR3 loop: CASTARDRYNGYTF. In DNA, the CDR3 is TGTGCCAGCACCGCAAGGGACAGATATAATGGCTACACCTTC.

This chain uses TRBV7-7 with TRBJ2-5; 7 nucleotides match TRBD1. With 1 base clipped from V and 1 base from J, the junction kept 6 bases outside the gene matches. The length of the CDR3 is 16 residues. Per the germline V gene, CDR1 is SSHAT and CDR2 is FNYEAQ (reference sequence). The CDR3 region is CASSLGGRGSQETQYF. The DNA for the CDR3 is TGTGCCAGCAGCTTAGGGGGCAGGGGGTCCCAAGAGACCCAGTACTTC. Looking up the rest from reference TRBV7-7 and TRBJ2-5 gives the full variable domain: GAGVSQSPRYKVTKRGQDVTLRCDPISSHATLYWYQQALGQGPEFLTYFNYEAQPDKSGLPSDRFSAERPEGSISTLTIQRTEQRDSAMYRCASSLGGRGSQETQYFGPGTRLLVL.

V gene TRBV11-2 combines with J gene TRBJ2-3; possibly TRBD2 for D (6 bases). The CDR3 runs to 13 residues. Trimming took off 3 bases at V and 10 bases at J, with 14 bases between the two ends. Germline V gene sequence: CDR1 SGHAT, CDR2 FQNNGV. DNA of the CDR3: TGTGCCAGCAGCTTGGGGGGAGGCCCTTCGCAGTATTTT. This gives the protein CASSLGGGPSQYF.

V gene TRBV6-1 combines with J gene TRBJ1-2; TRBD1 is a possible D gene (6 bases). There are 13 residues in the CDR3. CDR1 and CDR2 (germline): MNHNS, SASEGT. Deletions cut 6 bases from V and 2 bases from J, with 10 bases between. CDR3 region: CASRAGANYGYTF. CDR3 coding DNA: TGTGCCAGCAGAGCAGGGGCCAACTATGGCTACACCTTC.

The CDR3 here is CASSPLRAGQETQYF. CDR3 sequence (DNA): TGTGCCAGCTCACCACTTAGAGCAGGGCAAGAGACCCAGTACTTC. The chain links TRBV18 to TRBJ2-5; a weak D match, TRBD1 (5 bases). This CDR3 has 15 amino acids. The V gene's germline CDR1 is KGHSH and CDR2 LQKENI. The V and J ends lost 1 base and 2 bases respectively, with 11 bases between them.

CDR3 nucleotides: TGTGCCAGCAGCCCCGGCTTCGGGGGGAGTGGTGAGACCCAGTACTTC. Translated, it gives CASSPGFGGSGETQYF. The chain joins TRBV7-3 to TRBJ2-5, with 7 bases aligning to TRBD2. CDR3 length: 16 residues. The germline V gene encodes CDR1 SGHTA and CDR2 FQGTGA. J was trimmed by 5 bases and V by 5 bases; bases with no gene match: 14.

This clone was observed once. The chain joins TRBV6-6 to TRBJ1-1, with 8 nucleotides matching TRBD1. V was pared by 5 bases and J by 0 bases, with 8 bases of the junction left unmatched. There are 16 residues in the CDR3. Germline-derived CDR1 and CDR2 are MNHNY and SVGAGI (reference sequence). CDR3 DNA sequence: TGTGCCAGCAGTAATCGACAGGGGCTTATGAACACTGAAGCTTTCTTT. Its protein product is CASSNRQGLMNTEAFF.

The rearrangement links TRBV5-1 to TRBJ2-7; possibly TRBD1 for D (5 bases). The CDR3 runs to 14 residues. Trimming cost V 5 bases and J 4 bases, with 16 bases left between them. Germline V gives CDR1 SGHRS, CDR2 YFSETQ. CDR3: CASSPQGGNYEQYF. The CDR3 DNA is TGCGCCAGCAGTCCTCAGGGTGGTAATTACGAGCAGTACTTC.

CDR3 DNA sequence: TGTGCCAGCAGTCAAGCCGGGGGGGAAGCCTATGGCTACACCTTC. The encoded protein is CASSQAGGEAYGYTF. The chain recombines TRBV6-6 with TRBJ1-2; possible D gene TRBD1, 5 bases. Germline CDR1 and CDR2: MNHNY and SVGAGI (reference sequence). The V and J ends lost 5 bases and 4 bases respectively, with 17 bases between them. CDR3 length: 15 amino acids.

The chain is built from TRBV6-1 and TRBJ1-2; no clear D. The germline CDR1 and CDR2 sequences are MNHNS and SASEGT. This CDR3 spans 13 amino acids. Trimming removed 1 base from V and 8 bases from J, with 11 bases in between. The CDR3 nucleotides are TGTGCCAGCAGTGAAGGGCAGCGCATAGGCTACACCTTC. Translation gives CASSEGQRIGYTF.

Regarding this clone: A junction boundary mismatches the germline segment, possibly from a read error. The V call is TRBV5-1, the J call TRBJ2-1; 8 bases are shared with TRBD2. Germline V gene sequence: CDR1 SGHRS, CDR2 YFSETQ. The CDR3 has 16 residues. CDR3 bases: TGTGCCAGCAGCTCGAATCCGGGACTAGCCTACAATGAGCAGTTCTTC. Its protein is CASSSNPGLAYNEQFF. The full variable domain, in which reference TRBV5-1 and TRBJ2-1 provide the parts outside the CDR3, is KAGVTQTPRYLIKTRGQQVTLSCSPISGHRSVSWYQQTPGQGLQFLFEYFSETQRNKGNFPGRFSGRQFSNSRSEMNVSTLELGDSALYLCASSSNPGLAYNEQFFGPGTRLTVL.

The gene calls are TRBV7-9 and TRBJ1-2; TRBD1 aligns across 9 bases. This CDR3 is 14 amino acids long. V was pared by 0 bases and J by 5 bases, with 1 base of the junction left unmatched. Germline CDR1 SEHNR, CDR2 FQNEAQ (reference sequence). The CDR3 region has the DNA TGTGCCAGCAGCTTAGCCGGGACAGGGTATGGCTACACCTTC. The encoded protein is CASSLAGTGYGYTF.

This sequence joins TRBV10-3 and TRBJ2-6; the D gene is possibly TRBD2 (5 bases). Germline V gene data show CDR1 as ENHRY and CDR2 as SYGVKD. The CDR3 runs 14 residues. Trimming removed 3 bases from V and 4 bases from J, with 7 bases in between. DNA of the CDR3: TGTGCCATCAGTGACTCGGGAGGGGCCAACGTCCTGACTTTC. Translating gives CAISDSGGANVLTF.

The rearrangement uses TRBV2 and TRBJ1-1; D is possibly TRBD1 (6 bases). V was trimmed by 5 bases and J by 1 base, leaving 11 bases between them. The CDR3 loop spans 14 amino acids. Germline CDR1 reads SNHLY; CDR2 reads FYNNEI. The CDR3 sequence is CASSLQGTNTEAFF. CDR3 sequence (DNA): TGTGCCAGCAGTTTACAGGGTACGAACACTGAAGCTTTCTTT.

The chain uses TRBV5-1 and TRBJ2-2; TRBD2 aligns across 7 bases. The CDR3 contains 15 residues. Germline assignment: CDR1 SGHRS and CDR2 YFSETQ. Trimming at V came to 4 bases and at J to 3 bases, leaving 6 bases not matched to a gene. In DNA, the CDR3 is TGCGCCAGCAGCCGTTCGGGAGGAGACACCGGGGAGCTGTTTTTT. Protein: CASSRSGGDTGELFF.

This clone showed up just once. The gene calls are TRBV5-1 and TRBJ1-2, with TRBD1 as a possible D gene (5 bases). The V gene's germline CDR1 is SGHRS and CDR2 YFSETQ. This CDR3 has 16 residues. V shed 0 bases and J shed 0 bases, with 12 bases lying between them. The CDR3 protein is CASSLAAGFANYGYTF. Written as DNA, the CDR3 is TGCGCCAGCAGCTTGGCCGCAGGGTTCGCTAACTATGGCTACACCTTC.

V usage is TRBV27 and J usage is TRBJ2-5; D is possibly TRBD2 (6 bases). This CDR3 has 16 amino acids. The V end lost 6 bases, the J end lost 4 bases, and 21 bases lay between the germline ends. Germline V gives CDR1 MNHEY, CDR2 SMNVEV (reference sequence). The CDR3 spells CASSTYGTGEAETQYF. In DNA form, the CDR3 reads TGTGCCAGCAGCACATACGGGACGGGAGAGGCAGAGACCCAGTACTTC.

The chain is built from TRBV6-5 and TRBJ1-2, with D tentatively TRBD1 (5 bases). Trimming stripped 5 bases from V and 0 bases from J, with 10 bases between. The CDR3 has 14 residues. CDR1 is MNHEY and CDR2 is SVGAGI in the germline V gene. The CDR3 loop reads CASSHKGTNYGYTF. CDR3 sequence (DNA): TGTGCCAGCAGTCACAAGGGGACTAACTATGGCTACACCTTC.